Below, 20 T cell receptor beta chains from the same sample are listed, as sequenced in a study of blood T cell repertoires in COVID-19. The data were produced by immunoSEQ multiplex PCR, yet TCRdb's version contains in-frame clones alone and is incomplete. The repertoire has approximately 240,000 clones, approximately 91% of them found once; the top ten carry 2% to 2.5%. What was sequenced was peripheral blood. The receptors were gathered from a woman aged 40 to 49 who had recovered from COVID-19.

The CDR3 bases are TGTGCCAGCAGCCGTGACAGCTCTAATTCACCCCTCCACTTT. This sequence encodes CASSRDSSNSPLHF. The V gene is TRBV6-5, the J gene TRBJ1-6, with D perhaps matching TRBD1 (5 bases). V dropped 6 bases and J dropped 6 bases, with 12 bases sitting between them. This CDR3 contains 14 residues. The germline V gene has CDR1 MNHEY and CDR2 SVGAGI.

The chain recombines TRBV28 with TRBJ2-7; maybe TRBD2 (6 bases). Per germline, CDR1 MDHEN and CDR2 SYDVKM. With 6 bases removed from V and 2 bases from J, the gap between germline ends came to 14 bases. This CDR3 region has 14 residues. CDR3 protein: CASSPTRDPYEQYF. The CDR3 region has the DNA TGTGCCAGCAGCCCGACGCGGGACCCCTACGAGCAGTACTTC.

The genes are TRBV14 and TRBJ2-6, with D possibly TRBD1 on 6 matching bases. CDR1 and CDR2 from the germline V gene are SGHDN and FVKESK. Trimming took 1 base from V and 0 from J, leaving 16 bases between them. This CDR3 has 19 amino acids. The CDR3 DNA reads TGTGCCAGCAGCCAAGCATTACCGGGACACCGCTCTGGGGCCAACGTCCTGACTTTC. As protein: CASSQALPGHRSGANVLTF.

The V and J genes are TRBV6-2 or TRBV6-3 and TRBJ1-1; 7 bases agree with TRBD1. The CDR3 totals 16 residues. Trimming cost V 1 base and J 4 bases; bases outside gene matches: 9. The germline V gene has CDR1 MNHEY and CDR2 SVGEGT. This chain's CDR3 is CASSYLQGSTITEAFF. The DNA of the CDR3 is TGTGCCAGCAGTTACTTACAGGGGTCGACGATCACTGAAGCTTTCTTT.

V gene TRBV19 combines with J gene TRBJ1-6, with 11 bases aligning to TRBD1. J gave up 7 bases and V 5 bases, and 7 bases lay outside the gene matches. This CDR3 comprises 16 residues. In germline, CDR1 is LNHDA, CDR2 SQIVND (reference sequence). This CDR3 is CASSLGQGATNSPLHF. CDR3 nucleotide sequence: TGTGCCAGTAGTCTAGGACAGGGGGCGACCAATTCACCCCTCCACTTT.

Note on this clone: Sequence at one end of the junction differs from germline and may be a read error. The chain joins TRBV5-6 to TRBJ2-7; TRBD2 aligns across 10 bases. Per the germline V gene, CDR1 is SGHDT and CDR2 is YYEEEE. The CDR3 sequence is 18 residues long. As DNA, the CDR3 is TGTGCCAGCAGTTTGGGCCCACTAGCGGGGTTCGGCAGGGGCGAGCAGTACTTC. This gives the protein CASSLGPLAGFGRGEQYF. Together with reference TRBV5-6 and TRBJ2-7, the CDR3 gives the full variable domain: DAGVTQSPTHLIKTRGQQVTLRCSPKSGHDTVSWYQQALGQGPQFIFQYYEEEERQRGNFPDRFSGHQFPNYSSELNVNALLLGDSALYLCASSLGPLAGFGRGEQYFGPGTRLTVT.

This chain uses TRBV11-3 with TRBJ1-1; D is ambiguous. The CDR3 contains 14 residues. Trimming stripped 7 bases from V and 2 bases from J, with 14 bases between. Germline values: CDR1 SGHNT, CDR2 YENEEA. CDR3 region: CASTKGGLNTEAFF. The CDR3 DNA sequence: TGTGCCAGCACCAAAGGCGGGCTAAACACTGAAGCTTTCTTT.

V gene TRBV7-9 combines with J gene TRBJ2-5; possible D gene TRBD1, 6 bases. Germline CDR1 reads SEHNR; CDR2 reads FQNEAQ (reference sequence). Trimming removed 4 bases from V and 5 bases from J, with 11 bases in between. This CDR3 comprises 13 residues. The CDR3 is CASSSPRGETQYF. The DNA for the CDR3 is TGTGCCAGCAGCTCTCCAAGGGGGGAGACCCAGTACTTC.

This chain connects TRBV7-3 to TRBJ2-7; 7 nucleotides align to TRBD2. The CDR3 is 12 amino acids. Trimming removed 3 bases from V and 7 bases from J; junction bases left unmatched: 3. The germline gives CDR1 SGHTA, CDR2 FQGTGA. The CDR3 loop reads CASSFGEGEQYF. Written as DNA, the CDR3 is TGTGCCAGCAGCTTCGGGGAGGGGGAGCAGTACTTC.

This chain joins TRBV11-3 and TRBJ2-6; D is perhaps TRBD2 (5 bases). The CDR3 consists of 16 residues. The V and J ends lost 2 bases and 0 bases respectively, with 8 bases between them. Germline V gives CDR1 SGHNT, CDR2 YENEEA. CDR3 amino acids: CASSLNRGSGANVLTF. The CDR3 DNA follows: TGTGCCAGCAGCTTAAATCGGGGCTCTGGGGCCAACGTCCTGACTTTC.

The V call is TRBV7-2, the J call TRBJ2-1; 11 bases match TRBD2. With 3 bases clipped from V and 0 bases from J, the junction kept 4 bases outside the gene matches. The length of the CDR3 is 17 residues. The germline V gene encodes CDR1 SGHTA and CDR2 FQGNSA. CDR3 sequence (DNA): TGTGCCAGCAGCTTGACCACTAGCGGGAGCTCCTACAATGAGCAGTTCTTC. This sequence encodes CASSLTTSGSSYNEQFF.

This clone was counted only a few times. CDR3 in DNA: TGTGCCAGTAGTATGTATCCCGGACAGGAAAAAAATCAGCCCCAGCATTTT. Protein: CASSMYPGQEKNQPQHF. The gene calls are TRBV19 and TRBJ1-5; TRBD1 matches 7 bases. J gave up 4 bases and V 3 bases, and 12 bases lay outside the gene matches. Germline-derived CDR1 and CDR2 are LNHDA and SQIVND (reference sequence). The CDR3 sequence is 17 residues long.

The CDR3: CASRADRGNQPQHF. The CDR3 DNA follows: TGTGCCAGCAGAGCTGACAGGGGAAATCAGCCCCAGCATTTT. The rearrangement joins TRBV6-5 to TRBJ1-5; 8 nucleotides line up with TRBD1. V lost 6 bases, J lost 4 bases, and 5 bases stayed unmatched. Looked up from germline, CDR1 is MNHEY and CDR2 is SVGAGI. The CDR3 runs 14 residues.

This chain joins TRBV7-9 and TRBJ2-1; D perhaps matches TRBD1 (5 bases). The CDR3 sequence is 17 residues long. Germline V gene data show CDR1 as SEHNR and CDR2 as FQNEAQ (reference sequence). V gave up 6 bases and J gave up 0 bases, with 18 bases separating them. The CDR3 here is CASSPSGRFGSYNEQFF. CDR3 coding DNA: TGTGCCAGCAGTCCTTCAGGGCGTTTCGGCTCCTACAATGAGCAGTTCTTC.

This clone has just one count. The CDR3 DNA sequence: TGTGCCAGCAGTTACCCAGCCAGGACCGGAGGGTCCTACGAGCAGTACTTC. Translation: CASSYPARTGGSYEQYF. The J gene is TRBJ2-7, the V gene TRBV6-2 or TRBV6-3, with D perhaps matching TRBD2 (6 bases). The germline CDR1 and CDR2 sequences are MNHEY and SVGEGT. The CDR3 is 17 amino acids. The V gene lost 2 bases and the J gene lost 1 base, with 18 bases spanning the gap.

V is TRBV6-2 or TRBV6-3 and J is TRBJ2-1, with 13 bases matching TRBD2. With V trimmed by 6 bases and J by 3 bases, 8 bases remained unmatched. The CDR3 runs to 17 residues. Germline-derived CDR1 and CDR2 are MNHEY and SVGEGT. Here the CDR3 reads CASSKTSGRNRYNEQFF. For the CDR3, the DNA is TGTGCCAGCAGCAAGACTAGCGGGAGGAATCGCTACAATGAGCAGTTCTTC.

The chain joins TRBV7-6 to TRBJ2-1, with 8 bases matching TRBD2. After removal of 3 bases from V and 4 bases from J, the junction contained 8 bases not matched to a gene. The CDR3 has 16 residues. Germline CDR1 is SGHVS and CDR2 is FNYEAQ. CDR3 in DNA: TGTGCCAGCAGCTTTTTAGCGGGAAAGAATTACAATGAGCAGTTCTTC. Translation: CASSFLAGKNYNEQFF.

The chain combines TRBV19 with TRBJ2-3; TRBD1 might be the D (6 bases). Germline CDR1 LNHDA, CDR2 SQIVND (reference sequence). Trimming left V 6 bases short and J 7 bases short, with 14 bases between. This CDR3 spans 13 amino acids. The CDR3 DNA reads TGTGCCAGTAGGATATCCGGACAGTATACGCAGTATTTT. Protein: CASRISGQYTQYF.

V usage is TRBV5-5 and J usage is TRBJ1-2, with 7 bases matching TRBD1. The J segment lost 4 bases and the V segment lost 4 bases, leaving 10 bases of the junction unmatched. This CDR3 has 15 residues. Per germline, CDR1 SGHKS and CDR2 YYEKEE (reference sequence). CDR3 amino acids: CASSPWATGLYGYTF. In DNA form, the CDR3 reads TGTGCCAGCAGCCCATGGGCGACAGGGCTCTATGGCTACACCTTC.

This sequence joins TRBV5-4 and TRBJ2-1; 10 nucleotides align to TRBD2. CDR1 is SGHNT and CDR2 is YYREEE in the germline V gene (reference sequence). Trimming took 6 bases from V and 5 from J; bases not matched to a gene: 5. The CDR3 contains 14 residues. CDR3 sequence (DNA): TGTGCCAGCAAAGTGAGCGGGGGGGACAATGAGCAGTTCTTC. It specifies CASKVSGGDNEQFF.